This TCR beta chain is drawn from a study of shared clonotypes between healthy human individuals. Study results and limitations: It was the few donors that limited the genetic and exposure-history diversity represented.

Assay used: immunoSEQ multiplex PCR; TCRdb lists only in-frame clones, some missing. The profile shows around 2,000,000 clones, 85% to 95% of them singletons. It was CD45RO-negative cells, positively selected for CCR7, that made up naive CD8 cells, with terminally differentiated effector memory CD45RA+ cells excluded. A remark on this clone: The antigen remains undetermined.

V was trimmed by 6 bases and J by 8 bases, leaving 10 bases between them. The CDR3 spans 11 residues. CDR1 SNHLY and CDR2 FYNNEI come from the germline V gene. The origin of this receptor is a man aged 18 to 30 in good health. Sequencing was done on a sample of naive CD8+ T cells sorted from blood. The chain recombines TRBV2 with TRBJ1-2; D call uncertain. CDR3 region: CASSAGLGYTF. In DNA, the CDR3 is TGTGCCAGCAGCGCTGGTTTAGGCTACACCTTC.